Below, one T cell receptor beta chain is given with its context. This clone was found many times. What antigen it recognizes has not been identified. No base quality information exists; no much larger clone differs at one position. This entry belongs to a study of blood T cell repertoires in COVID-19 (TCRdb year 2020). Broadly, across the study: Collaborator samples came from the United States, Italy and Spain and covered acute and convalescent phases of COVID-19. The material from the prospective study consisted of cDNA or gDNA derived from T cells, B-cell-depleted T cells, or PBMCs. The dataset comprised deeply sampled blood TCRbeta repertoires from subjects exposed to, actively infected with, or recovered from COVID-19. The repertoires were released in a freely available public database meant as a resource for research on the immune response to SARS-CoV-2. The samples were drawn from the first 160 participants of the ongoing ImmuneRACE study and from some 1,300 subjects provided by 6 global collaborators. The sample metadata nearly always contained a de-identified subject ID, COVID-19 status, age in years and sex. HLA class I and class II types, where available, came from metadata supplied by the sample provider rather than from assay-based typing.

Samples from volunteer blood donors who had recovered from COVID-19 were contributed by a second Seattle source. Collaborating institutions collected whole blood in K2EDTA tubes following their own protocols. For TCRbeta analysis, collaborators shipped samples in one of three forms: frozen whole blood, isolated PBMCs, or DNA extracted from either of those sample types. General findings and caveats noted by the study authors: The amount of clinical and demographic metadata varied by source and participant and was provided uncurated.

TCRbeta CDR3 regions were amplified from genomic DNA by means of the immunoSEQ Assay, a bias-controlled multiplex PCR. In the source study's methods: Within the assay, amplification of reference gene primers was used to estimate how many nucleated cells each sample contained. To quantify the absolute abundance of each unique TCRbeta CDR3 rearrangement, sequence reads were collapsed and filtered. For each sample, productive Simpson clonality was calculated as the square root of Simpson's diversity index over productive rearrangements. The source is immuneACCESS, and TCRdb retained only in-frame sequences with V and J called. Part of the clones is not carried over; for the studies checked, unresolved V genes explain less than half of this, and the remainder is unexplained. V and J calls plus clone size are reproduced from that table; the DNA served to infer D and trimming. A total of 160,000 or so clones appear in this sample, approximately 82% of them only once. The leading ten clones occupy 10% to 15% of the sample.

Sample: peripheral blood. The source of this sequence is a man aged 65 to 85 who had recovered from COVID-19.

The sequenced DNA is TGCGCCAGCAGTCAACCTCGGGGGGGGACAGGGAAATATAATTCACCCCTCCACTTT. Its coded protein is CASSQPRGGTGKYNSPLHF. The V gene is TRBV23-1 and the J gene is TRBJ1-6; 9 middle bases align to TRBD1. TRBV23-1 is an open reading frame, and its role is uncertain. Including the terminal cysteine and phenylalanine, the CDR3 comprises 19 residues. Only the CDR3 DNA stays, 57 bases, in frame from base 1. V is pruned by 2 bases and J by 4 bases, leaving 12 bases of the junction without a gene match.